A selection of T cell receptor beta chains follows, all from one sample in a study of T cell responses to AZD1222 COVID-19 vaccine. Produced via immunoSEQ multiplex PCR; TCRdb's table is partial and in-frame only. The data show approximately 140,000 clones, around 90% seen once. The material sequenced was peripheral blood, taken on day 0 of MenACWY control vaccination. Source of these receptors: an adult in good health. Both conserved end residues are part of each CDR3. A D gene is named only where the DNA matches it firmly. Size is omitted from some rows. Given values are once, few, many or a class for expanded clones.

v_call: TRBV20-1
clone_size: once
j_call: TRBJ2-1
d_call: NA
cdr3_aa: CSAVEDEQFF
cdr3_nt: TGCAGTGCCGTCGAGGATGAGCAGTTCTTC

v_call: TRBV24-1
clone_size: once
j_call: TRBJ2-2
d_call: TRBD1
cdr3_aa: CATSEPGTGYTGELFF
cdr3_nt: TGTGCCACCAGTGAACCCGGGACAGGGTACACCGGGGAGCTGTTTTTT

v_call: TRBV7-2
clone_size: NA
j_call: TRBJ1-2
d_call: NA
cdr3_aa: CASNQQRKDGYTF
cdr3_nt: TGTGCCAGCAACCAACAGCGCAAAGATGGCTACACCTTC

v_call: TRBV9
clone_size: once
j_call: TRBJ1-2
d_call: NA
cdr3_aa: CASSAPGSYGYTF
cdr3_nt: TGTGCCAGCAGCGCGCCGGGGAGCTATGGCTACACCTTC

v_call: TRBV6-5
clone_size: NA
j_call: TRBJ1-1
d_call: NA
cdr3_aa: CATRQSKTMNTEAFF
cdr3_nt: TGTGCCACCAGACAGTCTAAAACAATGAACACTGAAGCTTTCTTT

v_call: TRBV28
clone_size: NA
j_call: TRBJ2-2
d_call: NA
cdr3_aa: CASGRANTGELFF
cdr3_nt: TGTGCCAGCGGGCGGGCGAACACCGGGGAGCTGTTTTTT

v_call: TRBV15
clone_size: NA
j_call: TRBJ1-3
d_call: TRBD1
cdr3_aa: CATSSRTGGLSGNTIYF
cdr3_nt: TGTGCCACCAGCTCTCGGACAGGGGGATTATCTGGAAACACCATATATTTT

v_call: TRBV6-5
clone_size: NA
j_call: TRBJ1-3
d_call: TRBD1
cdr3_aa: CASSYSHRGLGNTIYF
cdr3_nt: TGTGCCAGCAGTTACTCCCACAGGGGGCTGGGAAACACCATATATTTT

v_call: TRBV7-3
clone_size: NA
j_call: TRBJ2-1
d_call: NA
cdr3_aa: CASSLAGSGNEQFF
cdr3_nt: TGTGCCAGCAGCTTAGCGGGTTCGGGGAATGAGCAGTTCTTC

v_call: TRBV12-3/TRBV12-4
clone_size: NA
j_call: TRBJ2-2
d_call: NA
cdr3_aa: CASSPRDGELFF
cdr3_nt: TGTGCCAGCAGTCCGCGAGACGGGGAGCTGTTTTTT

v_call: TRBV30
clone_size: NA
j_call: TRBJ1-2
d_call: TRBD1
cdr3_aa: CAWDRGPNYGYTF
cdr3_nt: TGTGCCTGGGACAGGGGTCCAAACTATGGCTACACCTTC

v_call: TRBV4-1
clone_size: once
j_call: TRBJ1-4
d_call: TRBD1
cdr3_aa: CASSQSKTKGAGEKLFF
cdr3_nt: TGCGCCAGCAGCCAATCAAAAACAAAGGGGGCTGGTGAAAAACTGTTTTTT

v_call: TRBV5-1
clone_size: NA
j_call: TRBJ1-3
d_call: TRBD1
cdr3_aa: CASSSGTGHGNTIYF
cdr3_nt: TGCGCCAGCAGCTCCGGGACAGGGCATGGAAACACCATATATTTT

v_call: TRBV5-1
clone_size: NA
j_call: TRBJ2-2
d_call: TRBD1
cdr3_aa: CASSWRTGSNTGELFF
cdr3_nt: TGCGCCAGCAGCTGGCGGACAGGGAGCAACACCGGGGAGCTGTTTTTT

v_call: TRBV9
clone_size: NA
j_call: TRBJ1-5
d_call: NA
cdr3_aa: CASSVSSSVNQPQHF
cdr3_nt: TGTGCCAGCAGCGTCTCCTCGTCCGTCAATCAGCCCCAGCATTTT

v_call: TRBV28
clone_size: NA
j_call: TRBJ2-1
d_call: NA
cdr3_aa: CASSNKRGSYNEQFF
cdr3_nt: TGTGCCAGCAGCAATAAGAGGGGATCCTACAATGAGCAGTTCTTC

v_call: TRBV6-5
clone_size: NA
j_call: TRBJ1-2
d_call: TRBD1
cdr3_aa: CASSSDRGAGYTF
cdr3_nt: TGTGCCAGCAGTTCGGACAGGGGTGCTGGCTACACCTTC

v_call: TRBV9
clone_size: NA
j_call: TRBJ1-1
d_call: NA
cdr3_aa: CASSTKTGYTEAFF
cdr3_nt: TGTGCCAGCAGCACAAAGACAGGATACACTGAAGCTTTCTTT

v_call: TRBV11-2
clone_size: NA
j_call: TRBJ1-1
d_call: NA
cdr3_aa: CASSLWVKDRRSGTEAFF
cdr3_nt: TGTGCCAGCAGCTTATGGGTAAAAGACCGCAGGTCGGGCACTGAAGCTTTCTTT

v_call: TRBV4-1
clone_size: once
j_call: TRBJ1-2
d_call: NA
cdr3_aa: CASSSPFRDGYGYTF
cdr3_nt: TGCGCCAGCAGCTCCCCGTTCCGAGACGGCTATGGCTACACCTTC

v_call: TRBV5-1
clone_size: NA
j_call: TRBJ2-1
d_call: TRBD2
cdr3_aa: CASSRGTSVLDEQFF
cdr3_nt: TGCGCCAGCAGCCGCGGGACTAGCGTTTTGGATGAGCAGTTCTTC

v_call: TRBV28
clone_size: NA
j_call: TRBJ2-6
d_call: NA
cdr3_aa: CASSLRVGANVLTF
cdr3_nt: TGTGCCAGCAGTTTAAGGGTAGGGGCCAACGTCCTGACTTTC

v_call: TRBV30
clone_size: NA
j_call: TRBJ1-1
d_call: TRBD1
cdr3_aa: CAWSYDRGNTEAFF
cdr3_nt: TGTGCCTGGAGTTACGACAGGGGGAACACTGAAGCTTTCTTT

v_call: TRBV28
clone_size: NA
j_call: TRBJ1-5
d_call: TRBD1
cdr3_aa: CASSLWEWAGGLDSNQPQHF
cdr3_nt: TGTGCCAGCAGTTTATGGGAGTGGGCAGGGGGCTTAGATAGCAATCAGCCCCAGCATTTT

v_call: TRBV6-5
clone_size: NA
j_call: TRBJ1-1
d_call: NA
cdr3_aa: CASSYAGNTEAFF
cdr3_nt: TGTGCCAGCAGTTACGCGGGGAACACTGAAGCTTTCTTT

v_call: TRBV6-5
clone_size: NA
j_call: TRBJ1-1
d_call: NA
cdr3_aa: CARNAGNTEAFF
cdr3_nt: TGTGCCAGAAACGCAGGGAACACTGAAGCTTTCTTT

v_call: TRBV3-1/TRBV3-2
clone_size: NA
j_call: TRBJ1-4
d_call: NA
cdr3_aa: CASSRTEQGRGEKLFF
cdr3_nt: TGTGCCAGCAGCCGCACGGAACAGGGTCGAGGTGAAAAACTGTTTTTT

v_call: TRBV28
clone_size: NA
j_call: TRBJ1-2
d_call: NA
cdr3_aa: CASSSSGGTPVYGYTF
cdr3_nt: TGTGCCAGCAGTTCCTCCGGGGGGACACCAGTCTATGGCTACACCTTC

v_call: TRBV4-2
clone_size: NA
j_call: TRBJ2-7
d_call: TRBD2
cdr3_aa: CASSQGQREGGYEQYF
cdr3_nt: TGTGCCAGCAGCCAAGGGCAGCGGGAGGGCGGCTACGAGCAGTACTTC

v_call: TRBV5-1
clone_size: NA
j_call: TRBJ2-7
d_call: NA
cdr3_aa: CASSRAGTPYEQYF
cdr3_nt: TGCGCCAGCAGCCGGGCTGGGACACCCTACGAGCAGTACTTC

v_call: TRBV5-4
clone_size: once
j_call: TRBJ2-3
d_call: TRBD2
cdr3_aa: CASSLLGSGRRTQYF
cdr3_nt: TGTGCCAGCAGCCTCCTTGGTAGCGGGAGGCGTACGCAGTATTTT

v_call: TRBV9
clone_size: NA
j_call: TRBJ2-1
d_call: NA
cdr3_aa: CASSVGGTTGEQFF
cdr3_nt: TGTGCCAGCAGCGTAGGAGGGACCACAGGTGAGCAGTTCTTC

v_call: TRBV14
clone_size: NA
j_call: TRBJ1-4
d_call: TRBD1
cdr3_aa: CASSPGQRFATNEKLFF
cdr3_nt: TGTGCCAGCAGCCCGGGACAGAGGTTTGCAACTAATGAAAAACTGTTTTTT

v_call: TRBV27
clone_size: NA
j_call: TRBJ1-5
d_call: NA
cdr3_aa: CAAGRGVDQPQHF
cdr3_nt: TGTGCCGCGGGGAGGGGTGTCGATCAGCCCCAGCATTTT

v_call: TRBV12-5
clone_size: NA
j_call: TRBJ2-1
d_call: NA
cdr3_aa: CASGLGLKIGNEQFF
cdr3_nt: TGTGCTAGTGGCCTCGGCTTGAAGATCGGAAATGAGCAGTTCTTC

v_call: TRBV7-6
clone_size: NA
j_call: TRBJ1-3
d_call: NA
cdr3_aa: CASSPAAERVNTIYF
cdr3_nt: TGTGCCAGCAGCCCAGCCGCTGAGAGGGTGAACACCATATATTTT

v_call: TRBV19
clone_size: NA
j_call: TRBJ1-2
d_call: TRBD1
cdr3_aa: CASKVGQMGGYTF
cdr3_nt: TGTGCCAGCAAAGTGGGACAGATGGGGGGCTACACCTTC

v_call: TRBV18
clone_size: NA
j_call: TRBJ1-1
d_call: NA
cdr3_aa: CASSSRTDSTEAFF
cdr3_nt: TGTGCCAGCTCATCCCGGACGGATTCCACTGAAGCTTTCTTT

v_call: TRBV7-6
clone_size: NA
j_call: TRBJ2-5
d_call: NA
cdr3_aa: CASSLAVAAQETQYF
cdr3_nt: TGTGCCAGCAGCTTAGCGGTGGCGGCCCAAGAGACCCAGTACTTC

v_call: TRBV5-4
clone_size: once
j_call: TRBJ1-2
d_call: NA
cdr3_aa: CASSSVQGNYGYTF
cdr3_nt: TGTGCCAGCAGCTCCGTTCAGGGGAACTATGGCTACACCTTC